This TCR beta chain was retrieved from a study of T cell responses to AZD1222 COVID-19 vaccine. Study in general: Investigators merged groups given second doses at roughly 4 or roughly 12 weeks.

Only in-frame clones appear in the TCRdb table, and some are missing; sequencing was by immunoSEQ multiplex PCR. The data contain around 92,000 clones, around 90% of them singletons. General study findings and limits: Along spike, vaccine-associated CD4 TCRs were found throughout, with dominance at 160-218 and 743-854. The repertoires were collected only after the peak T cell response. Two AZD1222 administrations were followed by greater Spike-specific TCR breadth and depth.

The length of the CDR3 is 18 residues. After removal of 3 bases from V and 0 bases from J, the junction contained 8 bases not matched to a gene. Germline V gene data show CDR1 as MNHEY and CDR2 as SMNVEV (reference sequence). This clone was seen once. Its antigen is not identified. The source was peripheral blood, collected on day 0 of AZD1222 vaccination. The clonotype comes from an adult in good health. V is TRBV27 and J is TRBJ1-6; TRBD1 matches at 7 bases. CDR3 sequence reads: CASSLGQQLSSYNSPLHF. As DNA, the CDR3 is TGTGCCAGCAGTTTGGGACAGCAACTAAGCTCCTATAATTCACCCCTCCACTTT.